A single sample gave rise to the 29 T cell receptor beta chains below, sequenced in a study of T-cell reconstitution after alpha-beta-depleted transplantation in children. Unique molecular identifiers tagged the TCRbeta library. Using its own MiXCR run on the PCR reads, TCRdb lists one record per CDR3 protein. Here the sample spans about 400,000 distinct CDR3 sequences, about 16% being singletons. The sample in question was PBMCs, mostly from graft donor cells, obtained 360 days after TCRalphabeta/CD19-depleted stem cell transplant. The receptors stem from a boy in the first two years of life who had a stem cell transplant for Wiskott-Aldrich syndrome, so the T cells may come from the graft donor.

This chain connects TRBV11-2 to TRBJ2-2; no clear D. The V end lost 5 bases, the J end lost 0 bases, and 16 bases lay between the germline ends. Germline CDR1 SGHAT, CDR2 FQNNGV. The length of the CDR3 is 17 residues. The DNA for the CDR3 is TGTGCCAGCAGCCACTTTGGTAGGCCGGCGAACACCGGGGAGCTGTTTTTT. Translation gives CASSHFGRPANTGELFF.

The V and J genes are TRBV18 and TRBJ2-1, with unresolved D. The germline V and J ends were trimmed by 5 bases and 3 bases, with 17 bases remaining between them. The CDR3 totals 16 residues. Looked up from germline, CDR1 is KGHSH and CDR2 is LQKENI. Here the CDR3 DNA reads TGTGCCAGCTCAACACAAGGGCTTTCCTTCTACAATGAGCAGTTCTTC. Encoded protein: CASSTQGLSFYNEQFF.

The CDR3 bases are TGCGCCAGCAGCTTGAGGCAGGGAAAGTCCCACTCCTACAATGAGCAGTTCTTC. Translation gives CASSLRQGKSHSYNEQFF. The chain links TRBV5-1 to TRBJ2-1; perhaps TRBD1 as D (5 bases). CDR1 is SGHRS and CDR2 is YFSETQ in the germline V gene. The V and J ends lost 1 base and 0 bases respectively, with 17 bases between them. The CDR3 is 18 amino acids.

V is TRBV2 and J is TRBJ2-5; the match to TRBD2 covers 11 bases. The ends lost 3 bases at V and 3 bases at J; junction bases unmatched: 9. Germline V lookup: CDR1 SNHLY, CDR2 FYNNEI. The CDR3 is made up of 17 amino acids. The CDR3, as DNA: TGTGCCAGCAGTGACAACCCTTGGGGACTAGCGGAAGAGACCCAGTACTTC. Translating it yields CASSDNPWGLAEETQYF.

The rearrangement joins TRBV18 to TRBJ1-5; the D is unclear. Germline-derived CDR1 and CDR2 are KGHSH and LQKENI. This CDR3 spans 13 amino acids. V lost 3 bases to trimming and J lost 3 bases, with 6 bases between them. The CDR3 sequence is CASSPDVNQPQHF. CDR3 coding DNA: TGTGCCAGCTCACCGGACGTCAATCAGCCCCAGCATTTT.

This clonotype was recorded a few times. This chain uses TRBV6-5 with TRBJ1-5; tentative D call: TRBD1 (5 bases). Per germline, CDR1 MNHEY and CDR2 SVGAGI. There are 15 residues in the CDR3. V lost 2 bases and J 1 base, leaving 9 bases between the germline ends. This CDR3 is CASSYRWGSNQPQHF. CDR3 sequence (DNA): TGTGCCAGCAGTTACCGTTGGGGGAGCAATCAGCCCCAGCATTTT.

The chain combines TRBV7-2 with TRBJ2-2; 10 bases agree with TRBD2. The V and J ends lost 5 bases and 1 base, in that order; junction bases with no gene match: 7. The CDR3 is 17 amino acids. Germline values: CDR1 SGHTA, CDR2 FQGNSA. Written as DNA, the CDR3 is TGTGCCAGCAGCGTCCAAATAGCGGGAGGGAACACCGGGGAGCTGTTTTTT. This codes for CASSVQIAGGNTGELFF.

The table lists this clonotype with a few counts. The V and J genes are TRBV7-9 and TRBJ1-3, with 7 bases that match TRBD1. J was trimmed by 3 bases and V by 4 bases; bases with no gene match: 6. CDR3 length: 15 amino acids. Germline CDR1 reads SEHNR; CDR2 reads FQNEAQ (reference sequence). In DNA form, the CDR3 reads TGTGCCAGCAGCTCCCACGGGACAGTTGGAAACACCATATATTTT. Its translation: CASSSHGTVGNTIYF. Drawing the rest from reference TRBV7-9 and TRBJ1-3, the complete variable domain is DTGVSQNPRHKITKRGQNVTFRCDPISEHNRLYWYRQTLGQGPEFLTYFQNEAQLEKSRLLSDRFSAERPKGSFSTLEIQRTEQGDSAMYLCASSSHGTVGNTIYFGEGSWLTVV.

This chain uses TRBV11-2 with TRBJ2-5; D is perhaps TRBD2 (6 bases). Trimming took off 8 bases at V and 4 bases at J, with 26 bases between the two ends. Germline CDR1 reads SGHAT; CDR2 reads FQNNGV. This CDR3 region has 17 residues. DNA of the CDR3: TGTGCCAGCGGCTCCCTACGTGGAGGAGGGGCCCCAGAGACCCAGTACTTC. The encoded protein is CASGSLRGGGAPETQYF.

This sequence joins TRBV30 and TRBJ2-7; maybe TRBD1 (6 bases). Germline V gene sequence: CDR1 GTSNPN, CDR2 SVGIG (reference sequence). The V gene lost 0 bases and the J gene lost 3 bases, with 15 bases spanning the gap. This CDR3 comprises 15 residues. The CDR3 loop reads CAWSVPGRGSYEQYF. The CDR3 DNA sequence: TGTGCCTGGAGTGTACCCGGCAGGGGAAGCTACGAGCAGTACTTC.

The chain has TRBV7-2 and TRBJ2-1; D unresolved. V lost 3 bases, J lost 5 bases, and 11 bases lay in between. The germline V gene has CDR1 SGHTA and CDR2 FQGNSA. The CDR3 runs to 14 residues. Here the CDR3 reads CASSLLVRNNEQFF. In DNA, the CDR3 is TGTGCCAGCAGCTTGTTGGTCAGAAACAATGAGCAGTTCTTC.

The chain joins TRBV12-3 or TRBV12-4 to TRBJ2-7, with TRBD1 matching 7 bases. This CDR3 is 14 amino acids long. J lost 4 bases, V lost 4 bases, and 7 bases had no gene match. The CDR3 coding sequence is TGTGCCAGCAGTTCCCGGGACAGATATTACGAGCAGTACTTC. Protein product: CASSSRDRYYEQYF.

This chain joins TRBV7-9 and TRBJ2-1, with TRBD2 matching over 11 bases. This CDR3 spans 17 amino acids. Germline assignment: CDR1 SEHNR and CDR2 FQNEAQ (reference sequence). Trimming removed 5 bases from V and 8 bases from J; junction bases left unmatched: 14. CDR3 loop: CASSQINPGLADDEQFF. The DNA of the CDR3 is TGTGCCAGCAGCCAGATTAACCCGGGACTAGCGGACGATGAGCAGTTCTTC.

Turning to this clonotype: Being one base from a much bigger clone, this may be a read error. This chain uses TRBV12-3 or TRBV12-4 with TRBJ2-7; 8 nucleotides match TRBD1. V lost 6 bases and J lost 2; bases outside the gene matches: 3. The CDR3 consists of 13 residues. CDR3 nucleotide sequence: TGTGCCAGCAGGAGGACAGGGACCTACGAGCAGTACTTC. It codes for CASRRTGTYEQYF.

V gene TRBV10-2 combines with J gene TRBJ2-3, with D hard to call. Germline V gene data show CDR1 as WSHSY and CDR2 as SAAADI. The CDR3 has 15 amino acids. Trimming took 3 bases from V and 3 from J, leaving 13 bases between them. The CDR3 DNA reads TGCGCCAGCAGTGATCCGGGTCTCGCTACAGATACGCAGTATTTT. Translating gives CASSDPGLATDTQYF.

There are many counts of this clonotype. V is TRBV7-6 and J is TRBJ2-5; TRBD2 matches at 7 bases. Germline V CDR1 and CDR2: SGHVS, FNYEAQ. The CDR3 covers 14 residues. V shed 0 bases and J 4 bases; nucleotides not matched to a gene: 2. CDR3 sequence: CASSLAGGIETQYF. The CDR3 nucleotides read TGTGCCAGCAGCTTAGCGGGGGGGATAGAGACCCAGTACTTC.

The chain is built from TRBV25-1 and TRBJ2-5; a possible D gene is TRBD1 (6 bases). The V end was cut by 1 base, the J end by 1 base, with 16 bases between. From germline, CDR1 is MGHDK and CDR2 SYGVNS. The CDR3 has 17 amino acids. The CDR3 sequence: CASSEFPQGPVQETQYF. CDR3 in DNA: TGTGCCAGCAGTGAATTCCCACAGGGTCCCGTCCAAGAGACCCAGTACTTC.

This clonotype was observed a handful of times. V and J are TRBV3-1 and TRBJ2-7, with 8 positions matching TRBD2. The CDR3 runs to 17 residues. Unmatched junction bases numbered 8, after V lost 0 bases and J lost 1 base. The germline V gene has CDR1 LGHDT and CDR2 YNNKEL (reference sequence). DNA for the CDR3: TGTGCCAGCAGCCAAGATCGGTTTGGACTAGCTTCCTACGAGCAGTACTTC. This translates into CASSQDRFGLASYEQYF.

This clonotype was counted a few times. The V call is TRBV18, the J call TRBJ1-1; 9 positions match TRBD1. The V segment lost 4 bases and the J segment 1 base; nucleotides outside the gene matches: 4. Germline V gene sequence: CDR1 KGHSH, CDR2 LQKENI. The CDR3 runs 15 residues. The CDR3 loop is CASSRIQGANTEAFF. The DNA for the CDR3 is TGTGCCAGCTCACGTATACAGGGGGCGAACACTGAAGCTTTCTTT.

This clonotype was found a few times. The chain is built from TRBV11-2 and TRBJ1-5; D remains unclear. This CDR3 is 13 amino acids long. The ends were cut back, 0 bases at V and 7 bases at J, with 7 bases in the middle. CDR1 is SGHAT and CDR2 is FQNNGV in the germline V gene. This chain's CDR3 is CASSLEAEQPQHF. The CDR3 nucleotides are TGTGCCAGCAGCTTAGAGGCGGAACAGCCCCAGCATTTT.

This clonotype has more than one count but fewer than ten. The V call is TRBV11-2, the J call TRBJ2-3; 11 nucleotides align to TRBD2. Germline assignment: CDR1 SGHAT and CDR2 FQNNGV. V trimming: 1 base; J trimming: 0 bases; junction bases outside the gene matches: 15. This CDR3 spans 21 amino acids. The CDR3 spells CASSLVGSGRAGLKSTDTQYF. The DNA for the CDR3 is TGTGCCAGCAGCTTAGTCGGTAGCGGGAGGGCCGGTTTAAAGAGCACAGATACGCAGTATTTT.

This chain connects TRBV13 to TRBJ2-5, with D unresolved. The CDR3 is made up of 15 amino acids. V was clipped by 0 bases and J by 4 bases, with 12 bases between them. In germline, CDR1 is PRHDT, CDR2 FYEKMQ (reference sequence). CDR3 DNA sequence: TGTGCCAGCAGCTTAGGGGTTGTGGATGCAGAGACCCAGTACTTC. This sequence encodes CASSLGVVDAETQYF.

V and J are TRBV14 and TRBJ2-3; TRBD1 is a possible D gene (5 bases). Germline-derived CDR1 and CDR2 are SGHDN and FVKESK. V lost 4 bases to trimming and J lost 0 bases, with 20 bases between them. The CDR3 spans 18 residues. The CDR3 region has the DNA TGTGCCAGCAGCCCGTACTTTGGGGCACCTACTAGCACAGATACGCAGTATTTT. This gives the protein CASSPYFGAPTSTDTQYF. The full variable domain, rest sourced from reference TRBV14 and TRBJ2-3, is EAGVTQFPSHSVIEKGQTVTLRCDPISGHDNLYWYRRVMGKEIKFLLHFVKESKQDESGMPNNRFLAERTGGTYSTLKVQPAELEDSGVYFCASSPYFGAPTSTDTQYFGPGTRLTVL.

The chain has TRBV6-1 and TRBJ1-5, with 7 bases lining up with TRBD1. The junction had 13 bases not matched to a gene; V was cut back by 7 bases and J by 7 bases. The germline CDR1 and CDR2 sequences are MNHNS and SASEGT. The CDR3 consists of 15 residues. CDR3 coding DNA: TGTGCCAGCATGCCCCAAGAGGGGGCAAGCCAGCCCCAGCATTTT. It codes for CASMPQEGASQPQHF.

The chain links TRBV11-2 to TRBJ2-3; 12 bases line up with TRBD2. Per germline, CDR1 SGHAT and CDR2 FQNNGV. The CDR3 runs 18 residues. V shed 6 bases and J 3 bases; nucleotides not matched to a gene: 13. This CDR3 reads CASRILAGGPLSTDTQYF. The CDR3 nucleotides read TGTGCCAGCAGGATACTAGCGGGGGGCCCTTTAAGTACAGATACGCAGTATTTT. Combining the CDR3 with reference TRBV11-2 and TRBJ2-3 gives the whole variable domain EAGVAQSPRYKIIEKRQSVAFWCNPISGHATLYWYQQILGQGPKLLIQFQNNGVVDDSQLPKDRFSAERLKGVDSTLKIQPAKLEDSAVYLCASRILAGGPLSTDTQYFGPGTRLTVL.

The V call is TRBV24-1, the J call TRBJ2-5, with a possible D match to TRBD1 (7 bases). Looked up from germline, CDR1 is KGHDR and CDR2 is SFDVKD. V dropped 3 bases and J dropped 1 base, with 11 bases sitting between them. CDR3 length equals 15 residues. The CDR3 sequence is CATSDDQGGQETQYF. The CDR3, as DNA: TGTGCCACCAGTGATGACCAGGGGGGCCAAGAGACCCAGTACTTC.

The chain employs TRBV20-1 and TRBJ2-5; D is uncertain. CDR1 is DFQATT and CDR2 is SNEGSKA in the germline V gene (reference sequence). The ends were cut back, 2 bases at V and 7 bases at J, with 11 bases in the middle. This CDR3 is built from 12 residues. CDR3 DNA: TGCAGTGCTAGACGCGCCGCCTGGACCCAGTACTTC. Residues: CSARRAAWTQYF.

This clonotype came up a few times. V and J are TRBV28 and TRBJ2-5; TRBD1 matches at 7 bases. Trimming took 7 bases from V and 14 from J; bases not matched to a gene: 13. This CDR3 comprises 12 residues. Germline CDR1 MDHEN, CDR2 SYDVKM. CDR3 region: CASTSRGQKKYF. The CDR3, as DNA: TGTGCCAGCACCAGCAGGGGACAGAAAAAATACTTC.

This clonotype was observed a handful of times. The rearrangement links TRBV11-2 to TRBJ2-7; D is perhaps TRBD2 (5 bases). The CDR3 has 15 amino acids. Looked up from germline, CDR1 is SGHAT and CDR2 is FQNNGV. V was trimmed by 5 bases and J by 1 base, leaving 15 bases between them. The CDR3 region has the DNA TGTGCCAGCAGCGTCGCCCCAGGACTTTCCTACGAGCAGTACTTC. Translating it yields CASSVAPGLSYEQYF.